This T cell receptor (beta chain) was obtained from a study of shared clonotypes between healthy human individuals. CDR1 is SGDLS, CDR2 YYNGEE, per germline. The V end lost 3 bases, the J end lost 5 bases, and 18 bases lay between the germline ends. This CDR3 has 15 amino acids. A CD45RA-negative memory subset and a CD45RA+ naive subset were separated from the CD4+ cells. Of note for this clone: Antigen unknown.

General observations from the study: Non-shared clonotypes showed lower generation probabilities than clonotypes common to all four donors.

In the original workflow: ImmunoSEQ output lacked quality scores and full-length reads, limiting matched filtering. Assay used: immunoSEQ multiplex PCR; TCRdb lists only in-frame clones, some missing. That table is the source of V, J and clone size, and D and trimming were worked out from the DNA. The repertoire holds 2 million to 2.5 million clones, with approximately 95% as singletons. This sequence was found in a young man in good health. The chain uses TRBV9 and TRBJ2-7, with TRBD2 as a possible D gene (6 bases). Sequencing input: naive CD4+ T cells sorted from blood. Sample subset: CD45RA+ positively selected. The CDR3 loop reads CASSGAGGAEHEQYF. The CDR3 DNA reads TGTGCCAGCAGCGGGGCAGGCGGGGCCGAGCACGAGCAGTACTTC. The full variable domain, rest sourced from reference TRBV9 and TRBJ2-7, is DSGVTQTPKHLITATGQRVTLRCSPRSGDLSVYWYQQSLDQGLQFLIQYYNGEERAKGNILERFSAQQFPDLHSELNLSSLELGDSALYFCASSGAGGAEHEQYFGPGTRLTVT.